The clone carrying this TCR beta chain has ten or more counts. This sample was included in a study of blood T cells in healthy people across ages. Each sample gave at least 6.5 million isolated PBMCs. A J-beta primer mix and a sample-barcoded 5' primer were used in a second PCR of roughly 7 to 12 cycles. From the 5' RACE reads, TCRdb called clonotypes with MiXCR, one entry per CDR3 protein. The data contain about 650,000 distinct CDR3 sequences, approximately 52% of them singletons. The source is a woman aged 80 or older in good health. The sequenced sample was blood.

The CDR3 nucleotides read TGTGCCAGCTCACCATCGGGACTATCCTACGAGCAGTACTTC. Translation: CASSPSGLSYEQYF. V gene TRBV18 combines with J gene TRBJ2-7; 7 bases map to TRBD2. CDR3 length: 14 residues. From germline, CDR1 is KGHSH and CDR2 LQKENI. Unmatched junction bases numbered 2, after V lost 2 bases and J lost 1 base.